This T cell receptor beta chain derives from a study of blood T cells in healthy people across ages. Combining a sample-barcoded 5' primer with a J-beta primer mix, a second PCR ran for 7 to 11 cycles. Each of the cDNA molecules was tagged by a template-switch adaptor with 12 random nucleotides. TCRdb processed the 5' RACE reads anew with MiXCR; each CDR3 protein has one entry. Seen here are approximately 800,000 distinct CDR3 sequences, 46% observed once, and the top ten hold 15% to 20%. This clonotype was detected many times. Germline trimming cut 0 bases from V and 0 bases from J; bases unmatched to any gene: 4. Germline CDR1 is SGHVS and CDR2 is FNYEAQ. The CDR3 has 16 residues.

Sample: blood. The sequence came from a man at least 80 years old in good health. This chain joins TRBV7-6 and TRBJ2-5, with 7 bases aligning to TRBD2. In DNA, the CDR3 is TGTGCCAGCAGCTTAGCGGGAGCGGGACACCAAGAGACCCAGTACTTC. It specifies CASSLAGAGHQETQYF.